The clone carrying this T cell receptor beta chain has only one observation. The CDR3 covers 14 residues. Trimming took 1 base from V and 3 from J; bases not matched to a gene: 3. Germline CDR1 is LGHNA and CDR2 is YSLEER. These data come from a study of blood T cell repertoires in COVID-19. Study-wide context: The study counted Cohort 3 donors as recovered given two negative PCRs, clearance, or symptom resolution. The samples span acute and convalescent COVID-19 from the United States, Italy and Spain.

Self-reported history from a screening survey and questionnaire set each donor's cohort. Sequencing was performed with immunoSEQ multiplex PCR; in TCRdb, only in-frame clones are kept and a portion is missing. The data hold 200,000 to 250,000 clones, with 85% to 90% observed a single time. The clonotype comes from a woman aged 45-60 years in a cohort exposed to, infected with or recovered from COVID-19 (not recorded which). Input material: PBMCs or T cells enriched from blood (not recorded which). V gene TRBV4-3 combines with J gene TRBJ2-7; TRBD1 agrees at 7 bases. CDR3 DNA: TGCGCCAGCAGCCAAGTCCAGGGGGACTACGAGCAGTACTTC. It codes for CASSQVQGDYEQYF.